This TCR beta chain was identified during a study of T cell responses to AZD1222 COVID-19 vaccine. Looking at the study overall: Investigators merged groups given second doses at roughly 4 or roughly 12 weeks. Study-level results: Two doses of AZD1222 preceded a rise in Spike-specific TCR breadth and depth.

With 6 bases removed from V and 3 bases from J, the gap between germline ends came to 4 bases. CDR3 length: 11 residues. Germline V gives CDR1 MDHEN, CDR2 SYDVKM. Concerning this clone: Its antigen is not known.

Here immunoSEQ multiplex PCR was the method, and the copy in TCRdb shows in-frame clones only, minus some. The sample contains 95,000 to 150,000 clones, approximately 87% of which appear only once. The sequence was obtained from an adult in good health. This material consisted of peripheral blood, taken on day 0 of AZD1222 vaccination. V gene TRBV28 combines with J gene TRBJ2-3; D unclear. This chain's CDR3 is CASRETDTQYF. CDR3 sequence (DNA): TGTGCCAGCAGGGAAACAGATACGCAGTATTTT.